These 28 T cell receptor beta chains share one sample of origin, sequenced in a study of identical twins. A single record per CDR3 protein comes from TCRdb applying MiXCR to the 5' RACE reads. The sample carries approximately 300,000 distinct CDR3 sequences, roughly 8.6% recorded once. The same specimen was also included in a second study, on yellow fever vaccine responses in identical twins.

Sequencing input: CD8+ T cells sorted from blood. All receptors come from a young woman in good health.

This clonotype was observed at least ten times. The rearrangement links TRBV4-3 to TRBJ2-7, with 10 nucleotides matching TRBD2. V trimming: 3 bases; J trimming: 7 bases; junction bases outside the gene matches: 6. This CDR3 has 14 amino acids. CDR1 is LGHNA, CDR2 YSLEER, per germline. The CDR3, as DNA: TGCGCCAGCAGCCAGGCTAGCGGGAGCCGGGAGCAGTACTTC. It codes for CASSQASGSREQYF.

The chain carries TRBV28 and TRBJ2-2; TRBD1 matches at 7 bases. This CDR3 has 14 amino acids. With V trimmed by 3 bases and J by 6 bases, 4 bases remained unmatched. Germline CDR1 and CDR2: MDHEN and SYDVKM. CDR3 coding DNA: TGTGCCAGCAGTTTTAGGGGGCCGGCCGGGGAGCTGTTTTTT. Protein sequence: CASSFRGPAGELFF.

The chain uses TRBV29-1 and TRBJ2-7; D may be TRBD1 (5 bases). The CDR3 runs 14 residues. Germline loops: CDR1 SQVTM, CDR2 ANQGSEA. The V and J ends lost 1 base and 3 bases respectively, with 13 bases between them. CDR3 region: CSVEGDGHHYEQYF. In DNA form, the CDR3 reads TGCAGCGTTGAAGGAGACGGACACCACTACGAGCAGTACTTC.

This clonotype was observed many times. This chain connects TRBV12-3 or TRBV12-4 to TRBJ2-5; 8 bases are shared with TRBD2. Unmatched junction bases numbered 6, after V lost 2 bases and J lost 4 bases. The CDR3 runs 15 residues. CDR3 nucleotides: TGTGCCAGCAGTTTATTGCGGGGGGAGGTAGAGACCCAGTACTTC. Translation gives CASSLLRGEVETQYF.

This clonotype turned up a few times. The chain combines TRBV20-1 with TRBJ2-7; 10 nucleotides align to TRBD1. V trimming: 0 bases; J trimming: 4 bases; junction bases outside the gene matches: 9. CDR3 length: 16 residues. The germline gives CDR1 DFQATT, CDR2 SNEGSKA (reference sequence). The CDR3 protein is CSARDFQGQGIYEQYF. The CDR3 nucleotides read TGCAGTGCTAGAGATTTTCAGGGACAGGGGATTTACGAGCAGTACTTC.

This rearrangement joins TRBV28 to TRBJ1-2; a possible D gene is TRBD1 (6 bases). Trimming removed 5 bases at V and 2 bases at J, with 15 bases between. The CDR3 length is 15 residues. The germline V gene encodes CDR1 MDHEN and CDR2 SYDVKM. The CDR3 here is CASSPVGQTNYGYTF. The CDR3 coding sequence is TGTGCCAGCAGTCCCGTCGGACAGACCAACTATGGCTACACCTTC.

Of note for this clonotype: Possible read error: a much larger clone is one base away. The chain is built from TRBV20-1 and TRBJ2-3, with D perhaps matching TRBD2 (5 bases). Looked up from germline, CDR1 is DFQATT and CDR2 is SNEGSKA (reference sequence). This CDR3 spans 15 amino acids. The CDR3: CRAGLRGDGTDTQYF. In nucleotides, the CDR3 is TGCAGGGCTGGTCTCCGGGGTGACGGCACAGATACGCAGTATTTT.

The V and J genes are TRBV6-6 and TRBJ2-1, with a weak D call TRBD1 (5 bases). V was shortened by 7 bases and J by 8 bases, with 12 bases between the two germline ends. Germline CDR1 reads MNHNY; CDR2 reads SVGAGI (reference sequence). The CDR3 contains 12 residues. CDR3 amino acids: CASTHLTDEQFF. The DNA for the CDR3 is TGTGCCAGCACCCACTTGACAGATGAGCAGTTCTTC.

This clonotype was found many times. DNA of the CDR3: TGCAGTGCCATACTAGCGGGCCCTCCCTCCTACAATGAGCAGTTCTTC. This encodes CSAILAGPPSYNEQFF. This chain joins TRBV20-1 and TRBJ2-1, with TRBD2 matching over 9 bases. The length of the CDR3 is 16 residues. V was clipped by 6 bases and J by 0 bases; unmatched bases: 9. The germline V gene has CDR1 DFQATT and CDR2 SNEGSKA (reference sequence).

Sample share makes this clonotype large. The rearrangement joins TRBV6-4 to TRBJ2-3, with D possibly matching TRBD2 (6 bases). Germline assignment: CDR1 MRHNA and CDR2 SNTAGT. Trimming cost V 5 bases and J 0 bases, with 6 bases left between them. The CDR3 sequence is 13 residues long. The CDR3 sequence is CASSSGSTDTQYF. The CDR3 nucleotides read TGTGCCAGCAGTAGCGGGAGCACAGATACGCAGTATTTT.

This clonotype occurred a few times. The CDR3 coding sequence is TGTGCCAGCAGCAATATTGCGGGGGGACACAATGAGCAGTTCTTC. Protein: CASSNIAGGHNEQFF. This sequence joins TRBV21-1 and TRBJ2-1; the D call in the table, TRBD2, was not verified against the DNA. TRBV21-1 is annotated as a pseudogene. This CDR3 spans 15 amino acids.

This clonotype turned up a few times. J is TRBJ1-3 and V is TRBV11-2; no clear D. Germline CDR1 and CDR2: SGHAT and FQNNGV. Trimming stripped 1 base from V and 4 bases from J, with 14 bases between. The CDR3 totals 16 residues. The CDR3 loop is CASSLVPPHRGNTIYF. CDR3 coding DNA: TGTGCCAGCAGCTTAGTTCCCCCCCACAGAGGAAACACCATATATTTT.

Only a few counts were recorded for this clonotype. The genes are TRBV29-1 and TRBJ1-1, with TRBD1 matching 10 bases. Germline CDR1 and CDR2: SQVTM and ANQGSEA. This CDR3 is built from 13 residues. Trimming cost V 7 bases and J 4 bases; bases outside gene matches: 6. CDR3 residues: CSAGQGVGTEAFF. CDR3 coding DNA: TGCAGCGCAGGACAGGGGGTGGGCACTGAAGCTTTCTTT.

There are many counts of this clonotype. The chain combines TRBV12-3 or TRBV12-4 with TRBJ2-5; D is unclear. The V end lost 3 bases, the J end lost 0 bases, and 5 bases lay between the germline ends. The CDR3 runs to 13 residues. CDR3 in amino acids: CASSFKYQETQYF. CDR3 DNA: TGTGCCAGCAGTTTCAAGTACCAAGAGACCCAGTACTTC.

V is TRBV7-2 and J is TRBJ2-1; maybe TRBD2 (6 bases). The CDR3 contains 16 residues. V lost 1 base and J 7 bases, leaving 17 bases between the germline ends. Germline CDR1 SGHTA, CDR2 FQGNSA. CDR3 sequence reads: CASSLGFLASENEQFF. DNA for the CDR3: TGTGCCAGCAGCTTAGGGTTCCTGGCTAGCGAGAATGAGCAGTTCTTC.

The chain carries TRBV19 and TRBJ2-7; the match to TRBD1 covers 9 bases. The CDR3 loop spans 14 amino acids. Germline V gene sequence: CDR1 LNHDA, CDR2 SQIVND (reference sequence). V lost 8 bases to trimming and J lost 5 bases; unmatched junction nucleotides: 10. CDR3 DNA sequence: TGTGCCAGTGGCCCGGGACAGGGATTGCACGAGCAGTACTTC. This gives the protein CASGPGQGLHEQYF.

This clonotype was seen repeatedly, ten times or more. CDR3 amino acids: CASRHRGTSGETQYF. CDR3 nucleotides: TGTGCAAGTCGCCACCGAGGGACTAGCGGAGAGACCCAGTACTTC. This chain uses TRBV12-2 with TRBJ2-5; the listed D gene, TRBD2, was not tested against the DNA. TRBV12-2 is listed as a pseudogene. CDR3 length: 15 residues.

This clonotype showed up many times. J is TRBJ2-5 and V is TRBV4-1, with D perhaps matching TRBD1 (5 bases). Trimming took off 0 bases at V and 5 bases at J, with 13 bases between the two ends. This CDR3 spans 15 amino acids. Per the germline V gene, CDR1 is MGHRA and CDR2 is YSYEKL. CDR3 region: CASSQETRGWETQYF. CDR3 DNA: TGCGCCAGCAGCCAAGAAACAAGGGGCTGGGAGACCCAGTACTTC.

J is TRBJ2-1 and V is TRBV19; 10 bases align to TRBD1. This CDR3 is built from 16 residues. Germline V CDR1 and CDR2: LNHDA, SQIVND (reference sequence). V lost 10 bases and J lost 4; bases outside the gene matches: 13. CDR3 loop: CATRAPTGQGYNEQFF. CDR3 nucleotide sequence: TGTGCCACCCGTGCTCCCACGGGACAGGGGTACAATGAGCAGTTCTTC. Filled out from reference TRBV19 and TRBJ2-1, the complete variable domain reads DGGITQSPKYLFRKEGQNVTLSCEQNLNHDAMYWYRQDPGQGLRLIYYSQIVNDFQKGDIAEGYSVSREKKESFPLTVTSAQKNPTAFYLCATRAPTGQGYNEQFFGPGTRLTVL.

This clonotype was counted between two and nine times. Here the CDR3 reads CASSSQPRQASGANVLTF. DNA for the CDR3: TGTGCCAGCAGCTCTCAACCGAGACAAGCCTCTGGGGCCAACGTCCTGACTTTC. V is TRBV5-5 and J is TRBJ2-6; D gene unclear. The germline V and J ends were trimmed by 3 bases and 0 bases, with 16 bases remaining between them. Per germline, CDR1 SGHKS and CDR2 YYEKEE (reference sequence). The CDR3 totals 18 residues.

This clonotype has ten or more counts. The DNA for the CDR3 is TGCACCGTCGAACAGGGGAATACTGAAGCTTTCTTT. This codes for CTVEQGNTEAFF. The chain combines TRBV29-1 with TRBJ1-1, with TRBD1 identical over 7 bases. Germline CDR1 reads SQVTM; CDR2 reads ANQGSEA. The CDR3 totals 12 residues.

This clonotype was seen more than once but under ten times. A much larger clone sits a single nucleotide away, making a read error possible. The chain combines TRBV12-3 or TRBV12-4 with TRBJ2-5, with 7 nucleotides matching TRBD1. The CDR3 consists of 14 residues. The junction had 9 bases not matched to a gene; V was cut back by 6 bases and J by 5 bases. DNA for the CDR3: TGTGCCAGCAGACCAGACAGGGATGGGGAGACCCAGTACTTC. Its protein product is CASRPDRDGETQYF.

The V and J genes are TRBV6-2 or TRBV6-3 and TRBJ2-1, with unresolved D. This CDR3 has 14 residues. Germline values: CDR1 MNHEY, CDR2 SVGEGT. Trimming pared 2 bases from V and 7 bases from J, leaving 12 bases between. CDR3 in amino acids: CASSYPLRANEQFF. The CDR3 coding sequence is TGTGCCAGCAGTTACCCCCTCCGGGCGAATGAGCAGTTCTTC.

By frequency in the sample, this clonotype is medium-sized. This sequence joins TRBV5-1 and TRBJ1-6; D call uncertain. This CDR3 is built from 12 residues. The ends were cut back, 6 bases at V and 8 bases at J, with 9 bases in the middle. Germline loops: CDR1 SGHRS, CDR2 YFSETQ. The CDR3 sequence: CASKEADSPLHF. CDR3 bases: TGCGCCAGCAAGGAGGCGGATTCACCCCTCCACTTT.

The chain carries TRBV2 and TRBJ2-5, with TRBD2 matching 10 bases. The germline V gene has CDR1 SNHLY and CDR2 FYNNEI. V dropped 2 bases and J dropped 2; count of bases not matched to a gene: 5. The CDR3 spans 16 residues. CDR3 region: CASSELAGEVQETQYF. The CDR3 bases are TGTGCCAGCAGTGAACTAGCGGGAGAGGTTCAAGAGACCCAGTACTTC.

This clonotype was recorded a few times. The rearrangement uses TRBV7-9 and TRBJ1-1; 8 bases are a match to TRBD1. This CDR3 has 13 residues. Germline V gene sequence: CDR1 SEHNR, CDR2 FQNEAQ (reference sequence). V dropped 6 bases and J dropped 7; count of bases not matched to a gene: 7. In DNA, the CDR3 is TGTGCCAGCAGTCAACCAGGGGGCGTTGAAGCTTTCTTT. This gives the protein CASSQPGGVEAFF.

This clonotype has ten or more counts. CDR3 region: CASSEGRADTQYF. CDR3 bases: TGTGCCAGCAGCGAAGGACGGGCAGATACGCAGTATTTT. This rearrangement joins TRBV14 to TRBJ2-3; D is unresolved. Trimming removed 5 bases at V and 4 bases at J, with 10 bases between. CDR3 length equals 13 residues. The germline gives CDR1 SGHDN, CDR2 FVKESK.

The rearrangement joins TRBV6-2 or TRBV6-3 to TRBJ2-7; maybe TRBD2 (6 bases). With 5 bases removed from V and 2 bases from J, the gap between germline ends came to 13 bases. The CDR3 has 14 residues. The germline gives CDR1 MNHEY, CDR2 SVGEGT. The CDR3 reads CASSTLDYPYEQYF. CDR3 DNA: TGTGCCAGCAGTACTTTGGACTACCCCTACGAGCAGTACTTC.